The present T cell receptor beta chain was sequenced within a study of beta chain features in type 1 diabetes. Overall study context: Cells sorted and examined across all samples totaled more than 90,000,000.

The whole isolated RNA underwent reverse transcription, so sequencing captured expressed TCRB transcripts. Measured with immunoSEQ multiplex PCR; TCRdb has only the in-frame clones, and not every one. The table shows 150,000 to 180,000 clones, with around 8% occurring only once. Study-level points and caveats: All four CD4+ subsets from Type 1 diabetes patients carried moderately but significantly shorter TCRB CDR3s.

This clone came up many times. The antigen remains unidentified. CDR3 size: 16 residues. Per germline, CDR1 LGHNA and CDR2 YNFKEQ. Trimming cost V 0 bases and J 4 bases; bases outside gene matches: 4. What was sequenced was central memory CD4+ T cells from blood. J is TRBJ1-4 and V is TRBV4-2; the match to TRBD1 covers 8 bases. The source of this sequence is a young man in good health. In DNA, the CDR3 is TGTGCCAGCAGCCAAGAACTTACAGGGGGTAATGAAAAACTGTTTTTT. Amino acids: CASSQELTGGNEKLFF.